This entry features one T cell receptor beta chain sequence. The sample belongs to a study of chemoradiotherapy in HPV16-positive cancers. Trimming left V 4 bases short and J 2 bases short, with 15 bases between. Germline V gives CDR1 LNHDA, CDR2 SQIVND (reference sequence). CDR3 length: 16 amino acids. Generated by immunoSEQ multiplex PCR, the TCRdb table keeps only in-frame clones and is missing some. The table includes about 7,000 clones, about 75% detected once. This chain uses TRBV19 with TRBJ1-5, with D perhaps TRBD1 (6 bases). This material was collected from a patient who underwent chemoradiotherapy. The TCR comes from a human donor with HPV-associated anogenital cancer. The CDR3 is CASSSRHRTGNQPQHF. CDR3 nucleotide sequence: TGTGCCAGTAGTAGTCGACACCGGACAGGCAATCAGCCCCAGCATTTT.